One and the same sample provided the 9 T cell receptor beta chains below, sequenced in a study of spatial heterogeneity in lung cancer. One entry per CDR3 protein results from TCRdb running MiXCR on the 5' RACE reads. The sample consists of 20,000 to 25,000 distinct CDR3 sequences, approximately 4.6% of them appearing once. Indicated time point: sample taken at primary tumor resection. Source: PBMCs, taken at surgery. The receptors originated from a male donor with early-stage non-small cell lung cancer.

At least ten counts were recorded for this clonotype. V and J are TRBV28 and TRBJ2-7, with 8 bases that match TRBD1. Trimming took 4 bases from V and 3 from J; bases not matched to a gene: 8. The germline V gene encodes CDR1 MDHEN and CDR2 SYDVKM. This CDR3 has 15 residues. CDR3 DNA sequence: TGTGCCAGCAGTTACTACCGGACAGGGATCTACGAGCAGTACTTC. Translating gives CASSYYRTGIYEQYF.

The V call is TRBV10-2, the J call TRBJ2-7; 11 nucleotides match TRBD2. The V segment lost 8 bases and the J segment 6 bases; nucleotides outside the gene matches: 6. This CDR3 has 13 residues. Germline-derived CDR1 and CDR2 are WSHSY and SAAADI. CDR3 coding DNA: TGCGCCAGCGGGACTAGCGGAGGAGGCGAGCAGTACTTC. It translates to CASGTSGGGEQYF.

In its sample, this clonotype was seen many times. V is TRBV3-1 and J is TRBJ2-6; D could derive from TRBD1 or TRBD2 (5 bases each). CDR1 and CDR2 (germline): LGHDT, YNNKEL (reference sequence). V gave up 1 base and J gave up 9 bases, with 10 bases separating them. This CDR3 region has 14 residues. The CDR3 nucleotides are TGTGCCAGCAGCCAAGGAGGGGCCCTCAACGTCCTGACTTTC. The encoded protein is CASSQGGALNVLTF.

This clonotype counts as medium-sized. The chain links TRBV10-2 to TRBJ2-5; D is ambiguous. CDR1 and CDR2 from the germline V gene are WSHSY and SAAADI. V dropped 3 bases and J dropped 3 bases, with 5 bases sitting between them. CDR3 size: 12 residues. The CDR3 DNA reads TGCGCCAGCAGTGATTCGGAAGAGACCCAGTACTTC. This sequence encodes CASSDSEETQYF.

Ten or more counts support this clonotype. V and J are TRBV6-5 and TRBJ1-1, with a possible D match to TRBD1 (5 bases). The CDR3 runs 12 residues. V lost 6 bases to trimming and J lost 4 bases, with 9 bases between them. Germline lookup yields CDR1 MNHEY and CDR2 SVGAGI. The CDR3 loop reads CASRGGSTEAFF. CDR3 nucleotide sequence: TGTGCCAGCAGGGGGGGGAGCACTGAAGCTTTCTTT.

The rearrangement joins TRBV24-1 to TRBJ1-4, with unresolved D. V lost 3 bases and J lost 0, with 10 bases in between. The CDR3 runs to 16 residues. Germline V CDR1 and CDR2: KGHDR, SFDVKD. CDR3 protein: CATSDPEGPTNEKLFF. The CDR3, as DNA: TGTGCCACCAGTGATCCAGAAGGGCCAACTAATGAAAAACTGTTTTTT.

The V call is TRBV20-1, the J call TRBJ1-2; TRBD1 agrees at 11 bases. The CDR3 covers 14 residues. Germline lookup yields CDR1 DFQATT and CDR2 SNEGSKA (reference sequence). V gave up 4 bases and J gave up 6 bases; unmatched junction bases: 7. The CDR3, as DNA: TGCAGTGCTAAAGGGACAGGGGGTTTAGATGGCTACACCTTC. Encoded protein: CSAKGTGGLDGYTF.

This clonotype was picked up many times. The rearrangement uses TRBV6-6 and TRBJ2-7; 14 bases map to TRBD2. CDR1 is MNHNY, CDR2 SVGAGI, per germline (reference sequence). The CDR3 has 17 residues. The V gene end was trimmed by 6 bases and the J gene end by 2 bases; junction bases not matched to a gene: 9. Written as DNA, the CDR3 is TGTGCCAGCAGCCTCGGGACTAGCGGGAGAGATCCCTACGAGCAGTACTTC. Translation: CASSLGTSGRDPYEQYF.

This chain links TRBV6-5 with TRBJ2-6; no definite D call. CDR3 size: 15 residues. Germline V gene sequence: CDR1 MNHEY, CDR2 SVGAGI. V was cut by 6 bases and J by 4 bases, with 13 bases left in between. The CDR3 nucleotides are TGTGCCAGCAGCCCCCGCCCGGTAGGGGCCAACGTCCTGACTTTC. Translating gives CASSPRPVGANVLTF.